The rows below give T cell receptor beta chains drawn from one sample of a study of Graves' ophthalmopathy and Graves' hyperthyroidism. Using its own MiXCR run on the multiplex PCR reads, TCRdb lists one record per CDR3 protein. The repertoire has around 1.1 million distinct CDR3 sequences, about 40% of them found once; the top ten carry approximately 12%. Input material: peripheral blood or thyroid tissue (not recorded which). Receptor source: an adult man with Graves' hyperthyroidism. Both conserved end residues are trimmed from each CDR3. Each record gives: V gene, CDR3 protein.

>TRBV2
ASSVTGSAEAF
>TRBV7-9
ASSIPGHIPLH
>TRBV29-1
SYGDQPQH
>TRBV20-1
SESTGRNQPQH
>TRBV24-1
ASGSTSSIY
>TRBV10-3
AISVGTTGANTEAF
>TRBV27
ASSLLNNSPLH
>TRBV6-1
ASSEHRQNYGYT
>TRBV9
ASSVAETNVQY
>TRBV7-6
ASSDRDAGYT
>TRBV4-2
ASSHTLGGGETQY
>TRBV7-9
ASSTGPGIMEQY
>TRBV29-1
SVEHVTLQETQY
>TRBV7-2
ASSFPPAYEQY
>TRBV10-3
AISRGSGETQY
>TRBV7-9
ASSVRGPTGNTIY
>TRBV7-9
ASSLRDRDRVPGANVLT
>TRBV14
ASSQASGTNTGELF
>TRBV9
ASSVELGETQY
>TRBV5-1
ASSGGQNKLRSYEQY
>TRBV5-1
ASSPMTSGSHEQY
>TRBV7-2
AQKTGRESDEQY
>TRBV20-1
SARDFGTGRMNTEAF
>TRBV18
ASSPPRSGAGVNQPQH
>TRBV12-3/TRBV12-4
AAWGGTGELF
>TRBV10-2
ASSAITGTGGRNTEAF
>TRBV14
ASSLTGEANEKLF
>TRBV3-1
ASRQGKRAF
>TRBV12-3/TRBV12-4
ASSGTGQQETQY
>TRBV12-3/TRBV12-4
ASSLYQVDSYEQY
>TRBV19
ASSIEGLQPLH
>TRBV9
ASSPGEIGSPLH
>TRBV25-1
ASIGQRDGYT
>TRBV7-6
ASSFAGRGQETQY
>TRBV9
ASSVESPDRGNTIY
>TRBV4-1
ASSLPFFGRDSEKLF
>TRBV10-3
AIKGLDTGELF
>TRBV5-1
ASSGDSSGTEAF
>TRBV19
ASMKLAGGAGELF
>TRBV2
ASASQGNYGYT
>TRBV19
ASSLGLFGELF